What follows are 30 T cell receptor beta chains derived from one specimen sequenced in a study of blood T cell repertoires in COVID-19. The assay was immunoSEQ multiplex PCR, and TCRdb's table has in-frame clones only and misses some. Of approximately 180,000 clones listed, 80% to 90% are singletons. Specimen: peripheral blood. The receptors were gathered from a man aged 55 to 69 with acute or convalescent COVID-19.

The rearrangement uses TRBV6-5 and TRBJ2-7; the D is unclear. The CDR3 runs to 11 residues. Germline CDR1 reads MNHEY; CDR2 reads SVGAGI. V gave up 10 bases and J gave up 2 bases, with 9 bases separating them. The CDR3: CATRIAYEQYF. The CDR3 bases are TGTGCCACCCGCATAGCCTACGAGCAGTACTTC.

The chain uses TRBV9 and TRBJ1-2; 7 bases map to TRBD1. With 3 bases clipped from V and 4 bases from J, the junction kept 12 bases outside the gene matches. CDR3 size: 16 residues. From germline, CDR1 is SGDLS and CDR2 YYNGEE. The CDR3 loop is CASSALNRGWGYGYTF. DNA for the CDR3: TGTGCCAGCAGCGCCCTCAACAGGGGTTGGGGCTATGGCTACACCTTC.

The V and J genes are TRBV4-2 and TRBJ2-6, with D maybe TRBD1 (7 bases). The V end lost 0 bases, the J end lost 1 base, and 10 bases lay between the germline ends. CDR3 length: 17 residues. The germline gives CDR1 LGHNA, CDR2 YNFKEQ. This CDR3 is CASSQDQGGSGANVLTF. CDR3 nucleotides: TGTGCCAGCAGCCAAGACCAGGGGGGATCTGGGGCCAACGTCCTGACTTTC.

CDR3 in DNA: TGTGCCATCAGTCCGGGACTAGCGGGAGGGCAAGAGACCCAGTACTTC. It translates to CAISPGLAGGQETQYF. The chain joins TRBV10-3 to TRBJ2-5; 16 bases match TRBD2. V shed 5 bases and J 2 bases; nucleotides not matched to a gene: 2. The CDR3 extends over 16 amino acids. Germline CDR1 ENHRY, CDR2 SYGVKD.

V gene TRBV30 combines with J gene TRBJ1-4, with 8 bases aligning to TRBD1. The CDR3 totals 17 residues. Germline-derived CDR1 and CDR2 are GTSNPN and SVGIG (reference sequence). J gave up 4 bases and V 0 bases, and 10 bases lay outside the gene matches. This CDR3 reads CAWSVLAGGNLNEKLFF. CDR3 bases: TGTGCCTGGAGTGTACTGGCAGGGGGCAACCTTAATGAAAAACTGTTTTTT. The whole variable domain, filled in from reference TRBV30 and TRBJ1-4, reads SQTIHQWPATLVQPVGSPLSLECTVEGTSNPNLYWYRQAAGRGLQLLFYSVGIGQISSEVPQNLSASRPQDRQFILSSKKLLLSDSGFYLCAWSVLAGGNLNEKLFFGSGTQLSVL.

The J gene is TRBJ2-7, the V gene TRBV5-4; D ambiguous. The V gene lost 1 base and the J gene lost 7 bases, with 12 bases spanning the gap. The length of the CDR3 is 13 residues. Germline V gives CDR1 SGHNT, CDR2 YYREEE (reference sequence). The DNA of the CDR3 is TGTGCCAGCAGCTTGTTAACAACCAGTGAGCAGTACTTC. Translated, it gives CASSLLTTSEQYF.

The sample holds a few counts of this clone. This chain joins TRBV4-1 and TRBJ2-2; TRBD2 aligns across 7 bases. Trimming at V came to 0 bases and at J to 7 bases, leaving 8 bases not matched to a gene. Germline loops: CDR1 MGHRA, CDR2 YSYEKL. This CDR3 region has 16 residues. CDR3 nucleotides: TGCGCCAGCAGCCAAGAACGTGGGAGGGCCGGCGGGGAGCTGTTTTTT. Its protein is CASSQERGRAGGELFF.

The chain has TRBV27 and TRBJ1-2; TRBD1 agrees at 7 bases. Germline-derived CDR1 and CDR2 are MNHEY and SMNVEV (reference sequence). V shed 5 bases and J 2 bases; nucleotides not matched to a gene: 8. The CDR3 covers 15 residues. The CDR3 sequence: CASSPRQGWNYGYTF. Here the CDR3 DNA reads TGTGCCAGCAGTCCGAGACAGGGTTGGAACTATGGCTACACCTTC.

The chain has TRBV9 and TRBJ1-5; D is uncertain. Germline loops: CDR1 SGDLS, CDR2 YYNGEE. Trimming stripped 3 bases from V and 0 bases from J, with 7 bases between. CDR3 length: 14 amino acids. Written as DNA, the CDR3 is TGTGCCAGCAGCGCAGGTACTAGCAATCAGCCCCAGCATTTT. Translating it yields CASSAGTSNQPQHF. The complete variable domain, with remaining parts taken from reference TRBV9 and TRBJ1-5, reads DSGVTQTPKHLITATGQRVTLRCSPRSGDLSVYWYQQSLDQGLQFLIQYYNGEERAKGNILERFSAQQFPDLHSELNLSSLELGDSALYFCASSAGTSNQPQHFGDGTRLSIL.

This clone has more than one count but fewer than ten. The chain combines TRBV5-1 with TRBJ2-1; 15 bases agree with TRBD2. CDR1 SGHRS and CDR2 YFSETQ come from the germline V gene. With 0 bases clipped from V and 5 bases from J, the junction kept 6 bases outside the gene matches. This CDR3 spans 18 amino acids. The CDR3 sequence: CASSLDRGLAGGNNEQFF. For the CDR3, the DNA is TGCGCCAGCAGCTTGGATCGGGGACTAGCGGGAGGAAACAATGAGCAGTTCTTC. Full variable domain (missing parts from reference TRBV5-1 and TRBJ2-1): KAGVTQTPRYLIKTRGQQVTLSCSPISGHRSVSWYQQTPGQGLQFLFEYFSETQRNKGNFPGRFSGRQFSNSRSEMNVSTLELGDSALYLCASSLDRGLAGGNNEQFFGPGTRLTVL.

The chain links TRBV7-2 to TRBJ2-1, with TRBD2 as a possible D gene (6 bases). Germline assignment: CDR1 SGHTA and CDR2 FQGNSA. V lost 1 base and J 7 bases, leaving 14 bases between the germline ends. The CDR3 is 15 amino acids. The CDR3: CASSLGGVRTNEQFF. CDR3 sequence (DNA): TGTGCCAGCAGCTTAGGGGGGGTGAGGACGAATGAGCAGTTCTTC. The whole variable domain, remainder taken from reference TRBV7-2 and TRBJ2-1, is GAGVSQSPSNKVTEKGKDVELRCDPISGHTALYWYRQSLGQGLEFLIYFQGNSAPDKSGLPSDRFSAERTGGSVSTLTIQRTQQEDSAVYLCASSLGGVRTNEQFFGPGTRLTVL.

The chain recombines TRBV6-1 with TRBJ2-7, with D possibly matching TRBD1 (5 bases). The CDR3 consists of 13 residues. Trimming pared 7 bases from V and 0 bases from J, leaving 10 bases between. Germline CDR1 and CDR2: MNHNS and SASEGT. The chain's CDR3 is CASKLGDSYEQYF. DNA for the CDR3: TGTGCCAGCAAGCTAGGGGACTCCTACGAGCAGTACTTC.

V usage is TRBV7-2 and J usage is TRBJ2-2; 13 positions agree with TRBD2. With V trimmed by 5 bases and J by 5 bases, 2 bases remained unmatched. This CDR3 is 15 amino acids long. Germline CDR1 and CDR2: SGHTA and FQGNSA. The DNA for the CDR3 is TGTGCCAGCAGCCGGGGACTAGCGGGAACCGGGGAGCTGTTTTTT. This encodes CASSRGLAGTGELFF.

The rearrangement uses TRBV6-5 and TRBJ2-7; D unresolved. With 2 bases removed from V and 7 bases from J, the gap between germline ends came to 12 bases. Germline CDR1 reads MNHEY; CDR2 reads SVGAGI. This CDR3 has 13 amino acids. This chain's CDR3 is CASSYAQRREQYF. CDR3 nucleotides: TGTGCCAGCAGTTACGCCCAACGCCGGGAGCAGTACTTC.

This clone is a singleton in its sample. Written as DNA, the CDR3 is TGTGCCAGCTCCCTTACCGGGACTAGCGGCCAGCAGTACTTC. The encoded protein is CASSLTGTSGQQYF. This chain connects TRBV18 to TRBJ2-7, with 11 bases lining up with TRBD2. The CDR3 consists of 14 residues. J was trimmed by 8 bases and V by 6 bases; bases with no gene match: 9. Germline CDR1 is KGHSH and CDR2 is LQKENI.

The V call is TRBV24-1, the J call TRBJ1-1, with D perhaps TRBD1 (6 bases). Germline lookup yields CDR1 KGHDR and CDR2 SFDVKD. There are 15 residues in the CDR3. The ends were cut back, 10 bases at V and 7 bases at J, with 24 bases in the middle. CDR3 DNA sequence: TGTGCCACATCCCGGGGGGCCCCCCGAAAGGTTGAAGCTTTCTTT. Protein product: CATSRGAPRKVEAFF.

The chain uses TRBV5-8 and TRBJ1-5; 12 nucleotides match TRBD1. CDR3 length: 16 amino acids. Germline loops: CDR1 SGHTS, CDR2 YDEGEE. With V trimmed by 2 bases and J by 6 bases, 6 bases remained unmatched. CDR3: CASSLSGTGGVQPQHF. The CDR3 region has the DNA TGTGCCAGCAGCTTATCTGGGACAGGGGGCGTTCAGCCCCAGCATTTT.

V usage is TRBV5-1 and J usage is TRBJ1-2, with a possible D match to TRBD1 (5 bases). Germline V gives CDR1 SGHRS, CDR2 YFSETQ. V was shortened by 0 bases and J by 3 bases, with 12 bases between the two germline ends. CDR3 length: 15 amino acids. CDR3 protein: CASSLGGGIYYGYTF. The CDR3 DNA reads TGCGCCAGCAGCTTGGGGGGCGGAATCTACTATGGCTACACCTTC.

In its sample, this clone was seen once. The CDR3 nucleotides are TGTGCCAGCAGCCAAAATCAGGGGCCTAGGGAGCAGTTCTTC. Translation gives CASSQNQGPREQFF. The chain combines TRBV28 with TRBJ2-1; weak D call: TRBD1 (6 bases). With 6 bases removed from V and 10 bases from J, the gap between germline ends came to 19 bases. CDR1 is MDHEN, CDR2 SYDVKM, per germline. This CDR3 is 14 amino acids long.

A word on this clone: The same CDR3 arises from other DNA sequences in this sample as well. The chain is built from TRBV6-5 and TRBJ2-1, with D unresolved. V was trimmed by 6 bases and J by 0 bases, leaving 3 bases between them. The CDR3 runs 12 residues. The germline CDR1 and CDR2 sequences are MNHEY and SVGAGI. The CDR3 sequence is CASSGSYNEQFF. The CDR3 DNA reads TGTGCCAGCAGCGGCTCCTACAATGAGCAGTTCTTC.

This clone was recorded a few times. The chain links TRBV5-4 to TRBJ2-7, with D perhaps TRBD2 (6 bases). V lost 4 bases, J lost 7 bases, and 18 bases lay in between. CDR3 length: 14 residues. Germline loops: CDR1 SGHNT, CDR2 YYREEE (reference sequence). CDR3 nucleotides: TGTGCCAGCAGCGGAGGGCAGGGTCCTAAGGAGCAGTACTTC. Protein: CASSGGQGPKEQYF.

The chain combines TRBV7-9 with TRBJ1-4, with D possibly TRBD1 on 6 matching bases. The CDR3 consists of 14 residues. Germline V CDR1 and CDR2: SEHNR, FQNEAQ (reference sequence). Trimming pared 7 bases from V and 8 bases from J, leaving 17 bases between. The CDR3 sequence: CASTIRTDTEKLFF. CDR3 nucleotide sequence: TGTGCCAGCACCATCAGGACAGACACAGAAAAACTGTTTTTT.

The rearrangement uses TRBV21-1 and TRBJ1-5; the table calls TRBD1, which could not be checked here. TRBV21-1 is termed a pseudogene. The CDR3 has 12 residues. CDR3 sequence (DNA): TGTGCCAGCAGCAGACAAGAGCAGCCCCAGCATTTT. Protein: CASSRQEQPQHF.

The genes are TRBV27 and TRBJ2-1, with 13 bases that match TRBD2. V shed 8 bases, J shed 9 bases, and the junction held 7 bases outside the gene matches. The CDR3 spans 14 residues. Per germline, CDR1 MNHEY and CDR2 SMNVEV (reference sequence). The DNA for the CDR3 is TGTGCCAGCGGCGGACTAGCGGGAGTGGGTGAGCAGTTCTTC. Protein: CASGGLAGVGEQFF.

This clone showed up just once. The gene calls are TRBV5-6 and TRBJ1-5; tentative D call: TRBD1 (6 bases). CDR3 size: 15 residues. V was trimmed by 3 bases and J by 7 bases, leaving 17 bases between them. Germline CDR1 and CDR2: SGHDT and YYEEEE. The CDR3, as DNA: TGTGCCAGCAGCTCCCGACAGGCTTCTCGGCAGCCCCAGCATTTT. It specifies CASSSRQASRQPQHF.

The chain couples TRBV7-9 to TRBJ2-1; D possibly corresponds to TRBD2 (7 bases). There are 15 residues in the CDR3. Germline loops: CDR1 SEHNR, CDR2 FQNEAQ (reference sequence). The V gene lost 1 base and the J gene lost 7 bases, with 14 bases spanning the gap. CDR3: CASSLGRGPPNEQFF. The CDR3 nucleotides read TGTGCCAGCAGCTTAGGGCGGGGGCCGCCTAATGAGCAGTTCTTC.

The chain carries TRBV24-1 and TRBJ2-2, with 7 bases identical to TRBD1. Germline V gives CDR1 KGHDR, CDR2 SFDVKD. Trimming removed 7 bases from V and 7 bases from J; junction bases left unmatched: 8. This CDR3 spans 14 amino acids. The CDR3 nucleotides are TGTGCCACCAGCAAAGGGACAGAGGGCGGGGAGCTGTTTTTT. As protein: CATSKGTEGGELFF.

The chain links TRBV6-5 to TRBJ2-5; D is possibly TRBD1 (5 bases). Germline assignment: CDR1 MNHEY and CDR2 SVGAGI. The ends were cut back, 2 bases at V and 2 bases at J, with 12 bases in the middle. The CDR3 is 15 amino acids. The CDR3 bases are TGTGCCAGCAGTTACAAGGGGTCCAGGCAAGAGACCCAGTACTTC. It specifies CASSYKGSRQETQYF.

The rearrangement joins TRBV19 to TRBJ1-1; D may be TRBD1 (5 bases). Trimming stripped 5 bases from V and 5 bases from J, with 18 bases between. Germline V gene data show CDR1 as LNHDA and CDR2 as SQIVND (reference sequence). The CDR3 contains 15 residues. In DNA form, the CDR3 reads TGTGCCAGTAGTTTATCCGGGGGGTTTGGTACTGAAGCTTTCTTT. It translates to CASSLSGGFGTEAFF.

The chain carries TRBV5-1 and TRBJ2-2; TRBD2 matches at 10 bases. The CDR3 extends over 16 amino acids. Germline V gene data show CDR1 as SGHRS and CDR2 as YFSETQ. V shed 5 bases and J 7 bases; nucleotides not matched to a gene: 11. CDR3 region: CASSLASGRASGELFF. Written as DNA, the CDR3 is TGCGCCAGCAGTCTGGCCAGCGGGAGGGCGAGCGGGGAGCTGTTTTTT.